A single sample gave rise to the 2 T cell receptor beta chains below, sequenced in a study of cytomegalovirus exposure and HLA in healthy donors (dated by TCRdb to 2017 to 2019). Receptor libraries were prepared by the immunoSEQ multiplex PCR assay. Not all clones reach the TCRdb copy of this immuneACCESS table, which keeps in-frame sequences only. Checked studies attribute under half of the gap to unresolved V genes and leave the rest unexplained. This sample is represented by 350,000 or so clones; roughly 90% of them were singletons. The ten largest make up around 0.8% of the sample. Sequenced input: PBMCs. Receptors were obtained from a woman aged 18-29 years in good health and CMV-seronegative.

The chain combines TRBV4-1 with TRBJ1-1, with D possibly being TRBD1 (5 bases). Trimming left V 4 bases short and J 1 base short, with 13 bases between. CDR1 MGHRA and CDR2 YSYEKL come from the germline V gene. This CDR3 is 15 amino acids long. The CDR3, as DNA: TGCGCCAGCAGCCCCCGACAGTATGGGAACACTGAAGCTTTCTTT. Its translation is CASSPRQYGNTEAFF.

J is TRBJ2-7 and V is TRBV2; perhaps TRBD1 as D (6 bases). This CDR3 has 14 amino acids. The V end lost 4 bases, the J end lost 2 bases, and 12 bases lay between the germline ends. CDR1 is SNHLY and CDR2 is FYNNEI in the germline V gene. The CDR3 here is CASSAQGFPYEQYF. CDR3 nucleotides: TGTGCCAGCAGTGCCCAGGGGTTCCCCTACGAGCAGTACTTC.